The rows below give T cell receptor beta chains drawn from one sample of a study of T cells after posttransplantation cyclophosphamide. The assay was immunoSEQ multiplex PCR, and TCRdb's table has in-frame clones only and misses some. The table lists about 52,000 clones, 94% of them singletons. Sequenced: PBMCs. These receptors were taken from a woman under 40 in good health and a related stem cell transplant donor. Each CDR3 is given with its conserved first and last residue. Each record gives: J gene, clone size, D gene, V gene, CDR3 protein, CDR3 DNA. D genes are given only for firm matches. Expanded clones are given a class, and other clones once, few, many or no size at all.

>TRBJ1-4|.|TRBD1|TRBV10-3
CAISESGQGPNEKLFF
TGTGCCATCAGTGAGTCGGGACAGGGCCCTAATGAAAAACTGTTTTTT
>TRBJ2-7|.|TRBD2|TRBV30
CAWSPPPRLAVTYEQYF
TGTGCCTGGAGCCCTCCCCCGAGACTAGCGGTTACCTACGAGCAGTACTTC
>TRBJ2-6|.|.|TRBV19
CASHGRAYSGANVLTF
TGTGCCAGTCACGGCAGGGCCTACTCTGGGGCCAACGTCCTGACTTTC
>TRBJ2-1|.|TRBD2|TRBV15
CATSSREGLAGANEQFF
TGTGCCACCAGCAGTAGGGAGGGACTAGCGGGGGCCAATGAGCAGTTCTTC
>TRBJ1-5|.|.|TRBV11-2
CASSLSGSHQPQHF
TGTGCCAGCAGCTTGTCAGGGTCACATCAGCCCCAGCATTTT
>TRBJ1-3|.|.|TRBV30
CAWKHGNTIYF
TGTGCCTGGAAGCATGGAAACACCATATATTTT
>TRBJ2-7|.|TRBD1|TRBV6-5
CASRRRQGAREQYF
TGTGCCAGCAGGCGCCGACAGGGGGCACGGGAGCAGTACTTC
>TRBJ1-5|few|TRBD1|TRBV7-2
CASSLSRGRAQPQHF
TGTGCCAGCAGCTTATCCAGGGGGCGGGCTCAGCCCCAGCATTTT
>TRBJ2-1|once|TRBD2|TRBV27
CASSLGSGLLNNEQFF
TGTGCCAGCAGCTTAGGATCGGGACTATTAAACAATGAGCAGTTCTTC
>TRBJ1-2|.|TRBD1|TRBV4-2
CATSPTGDNYGYTF
TGTGCCACCTCCCCGACAGGGGATAACTATGGCTACACCTTC
>TRBJ1-1|.|.|TRBV13
CASTRENTEAFF
TGTGCCAGCACTCGGGAGAACACTGAAGCTTTCTTT
>TRBJ1-6|.|.|TRBV2
CASSEDSQNNSPLHF
TGTGCCAGCAGTGAGGACAGCCAAAATAATTCACCCCTCCACTTT
>TRBJ2-7|.|TRBD2|TRBV28
CASSPASGGYEQYF
TGTGCCAGCTCCCCCGCTAGCGGGGGATACGAGCAGTACTTC
>TRBJ1-1|.|.|TRBV7-6
CASSPLAENTEAFF
TGTGCCAGCAGCCCATTGGCGGAGAACACTGAAGCTTTCTTT
>TRBJ2-5|.|TRBD2|TRBV9
CASSVEALAGGETQYF
TGTGCCAGCAGCGTAGAGGCACTAGCGGGGGGAGAGACCCAGTACTTC
>TRBJ2-1|.|.|TRBV5-4
CASSGPGAAEQFF
TGTGCCAGCAGCGGTCCAGGGGCGGCTGAGCAGTTCTTC
>TRBJ2-7|.|TRBD1|TRBV15
CATSREGQGVYEQYF
TGTGCCACCAGCAGAGAGGGACAGGGGGTTTACGAGCAGTACTTC
>TRBJ1-2|.|TRBD1|TRBV10-2
CASSLGQGRGNYGYTF
TGCGCCAGCAGTTTGGGACAGGGGAGAGGGAACTATGGCTACACCTTC
>TRBJ2-1|once|TRBD2|TRBV9
CASSPHPRGGLDEQFF
TGTGCCAGCAGCCCACACCCGCGGGGGGGCCTCGATGAGCAGTTCTTC
>TRBJ1-1|few|TRBD1|TRBV5-1
CASRPGTGGGNTEAFF
TGCGCCAGCAGACCCGGGACAGGGGGAGGGAACACTGAAGCTTTCTTT
>TRBJ2-1|.|TRBD2|TRBV25-1
CATSRRGAADEQFF
TGTGCCACCTCCAGGCGGGGGGCCGCCGATGAGCAGTTCTTC
>TRBJ2-7|.|TRBD2|TRBV5-1
CASSVGTSGEWQYF
TGCGCCAGCAGCGTCGGGACTAGCGGGGAGTGGCAGTACTTC
>TRBJ1-1|.|.|TRBV4-1
CASSQGDSRNTEAFF
TGCGCCAGCAGCCAAGGGGACTCCAGGAACACTGAAGCTTTCTTT
>TRBJ2-1|.|TRBD2|TRBV4-2
CASSQVQSSGASEQFF
TGTGCCAGCAGCCAAGTTCAGTCTAGCGGGGCGAGTGAGCAGTTCTTC
>TRBJ1-1|few|.|TRBV6-1
CASSVRDSAPAFF
TGTGCCAGCAGCGTCCGGGACTCAGCCCCAGCTTTCTTT
>TRBJ2-1|.|.|TRBV6-1
CASASGQAGGEQFF
TGTGCCAGTGCTTCCGGTCAAGCTGGAGGTGAGCAGTTCTTC
>TRBJ2-1|.|TRBD1|TRBV5-6
CASSHTGAEDNDEQFF
TGTGCCAGCAGCCATACAGGGGCTGAAGATAATGATGAGCAGTTCTTC
>TRBJ2-7|.|.|TRBV5-1
CASSLGGVDYEQYF
TGCGCCAGCAGCTTGGGAGGCGTAGATTACGAGCAGTACTTC